This entry concerns a single T cell receptor (beta chain). This clone was picked up a small number of times. This clone's antigen is unknown. Qualities for individual bases were not recorded, and no much larger clone is one base off. Each donor gave one peripheral blood draw, roughly 110 mL on average, collected into heparinised tubes. A BD FACSAria II was used to sort naive, central memory, regulatory and stem cell-like memory CD4+ T cells with a panel that included CD45RO, CCR7, CD25, CD127, CD95 and CD27. Purity was above 95% for every sorted population. Right away, PBMCs were isolated by Lymphoprep density gradient centrifugation and were stained directly, with no culture step. So that batch effects would be minimized, each experiment stained and sorted samples in pairs, pairing one healthy donor with one patient. The entire isolated RNA was reverse transcribed using the High Capacity cDNA Reverse Transcription Kit, and thus expressed TCRB transcripts were sequenced. Naive, central memory and regulatory T cell samples underwent deep immunoSEQ sequencing, averaging about 3.57 million total reads per sample. Sorted cells were lysed in RLT buffer and RNA was extracted with DNase-treated RNeasy Micro or Mini kits, depending on cell number. Each cell subset was processed on its own to prevent cross-contamination, while patient and healthy donor samples were processed together. TCRB sequences were amplified from cDNA with the immunoSEQ multiplex PCR, producing 87-bp fragments spanning the CDR3 region. Sequencing of the amplicons was performed on the Illumina HiSeq platform. For the original study's pipeline: PCR bias was computationally corrected using synthetic template baselines, reads within Hamming distance 2 were collapsed, and singletons that could not be merged were discarded. By aligning reads against IMGT, V, D and J genes, CDR3 length, and insertions or deletions at six rearrangement sites were assigned. Within each subset, clonotype counts were normalized to sorted cell number, after which true diversity and Gini coefficients were computed with the tcR R package. The overlap coefficient, calculated on TCRB nucleotide sequences, was used to quantify repertoire sharing. The table comes from immuneACCESS by way of TCRdb, which keeps in-frame sequences with V and J called. Part of the clones is missing from these tables; in studies checked, under half for an unresolved V gene and the rest for unknown reasons. V, J and clone size reflect that table, while D and trimming were determined from the DNA. This sample is represented by about 150,000 clones; about 7.3% of them were singletons. About 0.6% of the sample is taken by the ten largest.

The data were obtained in a study of beta chain features in type 1 diabetes (dated by TCRdb to 2017 to 2018). Background for the entire study: Patients and healthy donors did not differ in mean age, gender distribution, total cell number or subset yield. In the study, recently diagnosed type 1 diabetes patients and matched healthy donors were compared on the TCRB repertoires of their sorted circulating CD4+ T cell subsets. Regulatory and stem cell-like memory subsets were obtained from only 8 patients and about eight healthy donors, while naive and central memory subsets were obtained from all 30 or so donors. A total of roughly 98,000,000 sorted cells were examined across all samples, and RNA yield correlated strongly with the number of cells per subset.

The CDR3, cysteine through phenylalanine, is 12 amino acids long. Only CDR3 DNA remains: 36 bases, in frame from the first base. V and J lose 0 bases and 4 bases, and a span of 4 bases separates them. The germline V gene (reference sequence) supplies CDR1 MNHEY and CDR2 SMNVEV. Study-wide conclusions, independent of this receptor: Shorter templates might be favored by PCR, yet because patient and control samples were amplified and corrected together, any such skew would affect both groups equally. Because cDNA rather than genomic DNA was sequenced, highly expressing activated cells could have been over-represented, although no difference in activation and CD3 levels was found between groups. Because small numbers of individuals were included in the HLA sub-analyses, any influence of HLA type on TCRB rearrangement was left unresolved. In all four CD4+ subsets, TCRB CDR3 length was moderately but significantly shorter in type 1 diabetes patients. The naive, central memory and regulatory TCRB repertoires appeared to resemble one another more closely among patients than among healthy donors. Patients with type 1 diabetes made fewer insertions and deleted more nucleotides at VDJ recombination sites, implying thymic rearrangement abnormalities.

The sequence joins TRBV27 to TRBJ2-7; the D gene assignment is ambiguous. Sequences were obtained from central memory CD4+ T cells from blood. The receptor was derived from a man younger than 35 in good health. The CDR3 in this case is CASSLSLYEQYF. In nucleotides, the sequence is TGTGCCAGCAGTTTATCCCTTTACGAGCAGTACTTC.